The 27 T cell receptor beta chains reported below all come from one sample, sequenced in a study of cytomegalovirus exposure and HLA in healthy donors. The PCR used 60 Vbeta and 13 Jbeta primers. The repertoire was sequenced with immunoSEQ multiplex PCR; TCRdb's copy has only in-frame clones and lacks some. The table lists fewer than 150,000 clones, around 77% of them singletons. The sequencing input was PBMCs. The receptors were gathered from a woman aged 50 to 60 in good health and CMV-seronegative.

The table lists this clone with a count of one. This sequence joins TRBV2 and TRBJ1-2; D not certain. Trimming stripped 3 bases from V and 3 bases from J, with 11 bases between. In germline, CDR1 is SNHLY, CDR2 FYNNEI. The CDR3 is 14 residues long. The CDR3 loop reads CASSDWEMDYGYTF. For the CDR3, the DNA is TGTGCCAGCAGTGATTGGGAGATGGACTATGGCTACACCTTC.

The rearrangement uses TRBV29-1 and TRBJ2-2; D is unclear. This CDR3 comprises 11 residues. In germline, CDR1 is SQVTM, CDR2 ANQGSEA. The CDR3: CGGRGTGELFF. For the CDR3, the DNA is TGCGGTGGCAGAGGCACCGGGGAGCTGTTTTTT.

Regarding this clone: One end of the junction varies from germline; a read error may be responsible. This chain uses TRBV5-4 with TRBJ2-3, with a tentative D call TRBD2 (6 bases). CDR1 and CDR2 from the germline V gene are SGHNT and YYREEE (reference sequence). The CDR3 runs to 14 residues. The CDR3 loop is CASSQGTSIDTQYF. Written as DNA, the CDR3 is TGTGCCAGCAGCCAAGGAACTAGCATAGATACGCAGTATTTT.

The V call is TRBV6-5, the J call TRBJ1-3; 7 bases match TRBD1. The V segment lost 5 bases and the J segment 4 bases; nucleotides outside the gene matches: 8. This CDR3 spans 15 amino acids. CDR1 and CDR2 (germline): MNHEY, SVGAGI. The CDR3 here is CASSLGGTSGNTIYF. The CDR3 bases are TGTGCCAGCAGTCTAGGGGGCACGTCGGGAAACACCATATATTTT.

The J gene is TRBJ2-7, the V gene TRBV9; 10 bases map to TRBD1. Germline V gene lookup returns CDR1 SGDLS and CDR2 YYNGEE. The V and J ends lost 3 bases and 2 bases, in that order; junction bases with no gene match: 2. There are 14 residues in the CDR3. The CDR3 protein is CASSAGQGPYEQYF. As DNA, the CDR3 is TGTGCCAGCAGCGCGGGACAGGGGCCCTACGAGCAGTACTTC.

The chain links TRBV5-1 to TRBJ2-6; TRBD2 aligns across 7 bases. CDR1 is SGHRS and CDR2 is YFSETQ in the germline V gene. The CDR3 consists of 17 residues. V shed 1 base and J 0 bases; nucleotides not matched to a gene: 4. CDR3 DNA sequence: TGCGCCAGCAGCTTGTCGGGACTAAGCTCTGGGGCCAACGTCCTGACTTTC. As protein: CASSLSGLSSGANVLTF.

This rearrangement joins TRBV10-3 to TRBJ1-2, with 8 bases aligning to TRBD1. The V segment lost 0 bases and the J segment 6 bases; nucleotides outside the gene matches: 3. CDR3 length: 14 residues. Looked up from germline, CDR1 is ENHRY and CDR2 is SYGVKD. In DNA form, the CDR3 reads TGTGCCATCAGTGAGTCCGGGACAGGCGATGGCTACACCTTC. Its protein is CAISESGTGDGYTF.

CDR3 in amino acids: CASSYSRSGNTIYF. CDR3 nucleotide sequence: TGTGCCAGCAGTTATAGCCGCTCTGGAAACACCATATATTTT. The chain recombines TRBV2 with TRBJ1-3; unclear D gene. The germline V gene has CDR1 SNHLY and CDR2 FYNNEI. The CDR3 sequence is 14 residues long. Trimming pared 5 bases from V and 0 bases from J, leaving 8 bases between.

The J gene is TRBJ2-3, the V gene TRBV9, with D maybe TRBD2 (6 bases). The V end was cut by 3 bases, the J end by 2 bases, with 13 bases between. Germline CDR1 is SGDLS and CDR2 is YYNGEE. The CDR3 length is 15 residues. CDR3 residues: CASSAGTLDTDTQYF. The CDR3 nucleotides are TGTGCCAGCAGCGCCGGGACTCTAGACACAGATACGCAGTATTTT.

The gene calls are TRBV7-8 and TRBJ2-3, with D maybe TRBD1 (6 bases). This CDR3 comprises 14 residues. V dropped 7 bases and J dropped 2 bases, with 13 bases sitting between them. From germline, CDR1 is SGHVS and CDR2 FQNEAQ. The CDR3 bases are TGTGCCAGCACCGATACAGGGCTCACAGATACGCAGTATTTT. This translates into CASTDTGLTDTQYF.

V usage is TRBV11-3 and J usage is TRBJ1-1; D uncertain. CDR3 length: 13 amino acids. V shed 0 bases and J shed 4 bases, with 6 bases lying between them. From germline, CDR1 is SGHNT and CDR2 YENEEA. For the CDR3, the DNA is TGTGCCAGCAGCTTAGAGCCGGGCACTGAAGCTTTCTTT. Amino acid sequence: CASSLEPGTEAFF. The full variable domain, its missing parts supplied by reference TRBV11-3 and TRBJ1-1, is EAGVVQSPRYKIIEKKQPVAFWCNPISGHNTLYWYLQNLGQGPELLIRYENEEAVDDSQLPKDRFSAERLKGVDSTLKIQPAELGDSAVYLCASSLEPGTEAFFGQGTRLTVV.

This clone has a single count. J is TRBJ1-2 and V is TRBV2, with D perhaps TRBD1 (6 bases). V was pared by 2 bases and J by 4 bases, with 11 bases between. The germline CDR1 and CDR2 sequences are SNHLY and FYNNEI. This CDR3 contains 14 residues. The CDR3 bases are TGTGCCAGCAGTGAACGGGGGGGCGGCTATGGCTACACCTTC. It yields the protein CASSERGGGYGYTF.

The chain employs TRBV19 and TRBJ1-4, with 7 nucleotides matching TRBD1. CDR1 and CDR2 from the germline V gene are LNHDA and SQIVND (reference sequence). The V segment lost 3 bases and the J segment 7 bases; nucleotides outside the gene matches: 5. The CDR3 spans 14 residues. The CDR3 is CASSMTGIGEKLFF. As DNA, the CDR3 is TGTGCCAGTAGTATGACAGGGATTGGTGAAAAACTGTTTTTT.

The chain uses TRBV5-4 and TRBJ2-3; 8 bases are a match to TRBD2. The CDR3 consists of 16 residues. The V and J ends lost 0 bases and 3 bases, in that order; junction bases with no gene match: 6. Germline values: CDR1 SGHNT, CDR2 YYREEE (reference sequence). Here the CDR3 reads CASSLEASGPTDTQYF. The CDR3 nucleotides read TGTGCCAGCAGCTTGGAGGCTAGCGGGCCGACAGATACGCAGTATTTT.

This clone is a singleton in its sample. CDR3 in amino acids: CASRGQTSTDTQYF. CDR3 DNA: TGCGCCAGCCGGGGACAGACCTCCACAGATACGCAGTATTTT. The J gene is TRBJ2-3, the V gene TRBV5-1; 7 bases match TRBD1. The junction had 7 bases not matched to a gene; V was cut back by 7 bases and J by 2 bases. Looked up from germline, CDR1 is SGHRS and CDR2 is YFSETQ. CDR3 length: 14 residues.

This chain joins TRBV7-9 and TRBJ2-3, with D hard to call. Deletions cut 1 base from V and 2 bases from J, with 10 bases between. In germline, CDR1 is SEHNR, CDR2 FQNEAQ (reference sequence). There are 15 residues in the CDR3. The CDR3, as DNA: TGTGCCAGCAGCTTAGGGGCTGTTCTCACAGATACGCAGTATTTT. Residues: CASSLGAVLTDTQYF.

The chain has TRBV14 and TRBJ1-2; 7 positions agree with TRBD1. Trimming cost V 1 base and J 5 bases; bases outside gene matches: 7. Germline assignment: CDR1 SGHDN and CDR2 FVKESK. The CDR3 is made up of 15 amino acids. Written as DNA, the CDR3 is TGTGCCAGCAGCCAAGGTATGGACAGGACATATGGCTACACCTTC. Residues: CASSQGMDRTYGYTF.

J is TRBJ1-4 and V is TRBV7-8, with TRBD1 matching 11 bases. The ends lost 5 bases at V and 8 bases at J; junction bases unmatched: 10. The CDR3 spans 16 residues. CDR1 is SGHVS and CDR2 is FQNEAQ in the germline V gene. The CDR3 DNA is TGTGCCAGCAGCCTCCTGCGAGGGACAGGGGGGGAAAAACTGTTTTTT. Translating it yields CASSLLRGTGGEKLFF.

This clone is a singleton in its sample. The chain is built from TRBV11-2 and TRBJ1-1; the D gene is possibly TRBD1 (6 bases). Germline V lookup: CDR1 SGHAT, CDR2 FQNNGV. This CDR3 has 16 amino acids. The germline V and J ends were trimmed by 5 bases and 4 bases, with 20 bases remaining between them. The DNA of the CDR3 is TGTGCCAGCAGCCCCGAGGGGGGGGCGCCGGTCACTGAAGCTTTCTTT. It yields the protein CASSPEGGAPVTEAFF.

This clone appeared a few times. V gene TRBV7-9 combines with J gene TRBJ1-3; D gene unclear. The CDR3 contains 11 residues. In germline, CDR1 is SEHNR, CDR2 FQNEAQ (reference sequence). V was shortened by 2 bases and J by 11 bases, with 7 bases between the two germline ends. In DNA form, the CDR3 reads TGTGCCAGCAGCTTAATAGAGGCCATATATTTT. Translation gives CASSLIEAIYF.

The CDR3 loop is CAWSRTAYNSPLHF. The DNA of the CDR3 is TGTGCCTGGAGTCGGACAGCTTATAATTCACCCCTCCACTTT. The chain combines TRBV30 with TRBJ1-6, with D tentatively TRBD1 (6 bases). CDR3 size: 14 residues. The V end lost 2 bases, the J end lost 4 bases, and 9 bases lay between the germline ends. Per germline, CDR1 GTSNPN and CDR2 SVGIG (reference sequence). The full variable domain, its missing parts supplied by reference TRBV30 and TRBJ1-6, is SQTIHQWPATLVQPVGSPLSLECTVEGTSNPNLYWYRQAAGRGLQLLFYSVGIGQISSEVPQNLSASRPQDRQFILSSKKLLLSDSGFYLCAWSRTAYNSPLHFGNGTRLTVT.

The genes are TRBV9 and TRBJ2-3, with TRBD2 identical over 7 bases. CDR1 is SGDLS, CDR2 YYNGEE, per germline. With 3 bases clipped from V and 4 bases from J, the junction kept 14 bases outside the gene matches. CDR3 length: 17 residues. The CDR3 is CASSAPGEGLRSDTQYF. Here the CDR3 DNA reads TGTGCCAGCAGCGCCCCTGGGGAGGGGCTTAGGTCAGATACGCAGTATTTT.

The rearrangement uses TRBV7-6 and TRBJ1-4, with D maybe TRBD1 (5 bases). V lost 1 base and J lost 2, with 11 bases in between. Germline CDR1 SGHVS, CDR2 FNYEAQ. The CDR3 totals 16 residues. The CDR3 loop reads CASSLEGQLTNEKLFF. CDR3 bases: TGTGCCAGCAGCTTAGAGGGGCAGCTTACTAATGAAAAACTGTTTTTT.

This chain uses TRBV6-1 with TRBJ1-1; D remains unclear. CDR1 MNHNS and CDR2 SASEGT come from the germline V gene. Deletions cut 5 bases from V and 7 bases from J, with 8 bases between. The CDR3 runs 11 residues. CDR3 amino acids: CASSLPREAFF. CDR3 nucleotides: TGTGCCAGCAGTTTACCGCGTGAAGCTTTCTTT.

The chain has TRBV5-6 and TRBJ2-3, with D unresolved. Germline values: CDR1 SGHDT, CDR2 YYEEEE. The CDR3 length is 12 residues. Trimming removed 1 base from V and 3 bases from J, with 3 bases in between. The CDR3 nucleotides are TGTGCCAGCAGCTTGACAACAGATACGCAGTATTTT. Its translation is CASSLTTDTQYF.

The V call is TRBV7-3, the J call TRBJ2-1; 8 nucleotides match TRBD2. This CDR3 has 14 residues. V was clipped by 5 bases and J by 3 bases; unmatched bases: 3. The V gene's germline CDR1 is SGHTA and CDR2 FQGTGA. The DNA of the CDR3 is TGTGCCAGCAGCCTGAGCGGGGGCTACAATGAGCAGTTCTTC. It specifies CASSLSGGYNEQFF.

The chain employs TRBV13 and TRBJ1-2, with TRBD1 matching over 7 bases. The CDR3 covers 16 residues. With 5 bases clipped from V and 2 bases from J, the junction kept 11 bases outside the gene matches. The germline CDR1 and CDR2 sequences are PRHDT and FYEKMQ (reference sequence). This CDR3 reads CASSTTGTPLNYGYTF. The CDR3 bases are TGTGCCAGCAGCACGACAGGGACCCCGCTAAACTATGGCTACACCTTC.